This T cell receptor beta chain emerged from a study of T-cell memory formation after mild COVID-19 (dated by TCRdb to the early 2020s). Turning to the overall study: TCR sequence clusters from the two donors were largely donor specific. In two donors, T-cell clones that expanded and contracted after mild COVID-19 were followed by sequencing TCRalpha and TCRbeta repertoires longitudinally. Two young, previously healthy adult volunteers made up the cohort, one male and one female.

V is pared back by 6 bases and J by 0 bases, with 13 bases lying between the germline termini. From the germline V gene, CDR1 is LGHNA and CDR2 is YNFKEQ. Including the terminal cysteine and phenylalanine, the CDR3 comprises 15 residues. Left in the record is the CDR3 DNA by itself, 45 bases read in frame from the first base. Overall results and qualifications from the work: Some responding clones were detected in pre-infection memory, suggesting pre-existing cross-reactive memory T cells joined the SARS-CoV-2 response. Contracting CD4+ clones were found mainly in CM and EM memory subsets, while CD8+ clones were enriched in EMRA. SARS-CoV-2 specificity was not confirmed for the second-wave clones peaking on day 37. Clones contracting from day 15 to 85 had balanced CD4/CD8 phenotypes, while a second wave expanding from day 15 to 37 was biased towards CD4+. The study covered only a couple of mild cases, and larger cohorts including severe cases with pre-infection samples were considered necessary.

As to this clonotype: What this receptor recognizes is not known. No clone much larger than this one lies a single base away; base qualities are absent.

The sequencing machine was an Illumina NovaSeq 6000. cDNA libraries for TCRalpha and TCRbeta were prepared by 5'RACE using constant-segment primers, with sample barcodes and unique molecular identifiers added. RNA was extracted from every sample with Trizol reagent. Library amplification was performed in two PCR steps, and a second sample barcode and Illumina TruSeq adapters were introduced in the second step. Sequencing of libraries was performed on an Illumina NovaSeq with 2 x 150 bp paired-end reads. The original pipeline was this. With migec v1.2.7, reads were demultiplexed and then collapsed into UMI-guided consensus sequences. Using mixcr v2.1.11, the UMI consensuses were aligned to TRA and TRB V and J templates and assembled into clonotypes. A clonotype was counted as expanded or contracted only when both edgeR and NoisET called the clonotype significant, with the noise models trained on biological replicates. For edgeR calls, the cutoffs were a false discovery rate-adjusted p below 0.01 and a log2 fold-change threshold of 1. As an exploratory analysis of dynamics, PCA with hierarchical clustering was applied to max-normalized trajectories of the 1000 most abundant clonotypes. The CD4 or CD8 phenotype of responding clones was assigned using the separately sequenced CD4+ and CD8+ repertoires. TCRdb took the public reads, trimmed them with fastp at Q25, ran MiXCR for clone calling and kept in-frame beta chains. Rows are unified per CDR3 protein, each entry keeping the most common DNA and genes. Here the V and J calls rest on TCRdb's processing, not on the authors' analysis. The table for this sample lists about 320,000 distinct CDR3 sequences; roughly 13% of them were counted only once. Roughly 21% of the sample lies in the top ten.

PBMCs were isolated by Ficoll-Paque density gradient centrifugation. The clonotype originates from a man younger than 35 who had mild COVID-19 (a few samples of this study predate the infection). The sample titles of this study are shuffled in the database, so cell type and time point are left out; the donor was told from shared clones. Sequences were obtained from PBMCs or a T cell subset sorted from them (not recorded which). This chain is built from TRBV4-2 and TRBJ2-3, with TRBD2 as a weak D call on 6 bases. This receptor carries the CDR3 CASRRTTHSTDTQYF. The DNA is as follows: TGTGCCAGCAGACGGACTACTCATAGCACAGATACGCAGTATTTT.